These T cell receptor beta chains were read from a single sample in a study of OX40 agonist ivuxolimab in advanced cancers. Data came from immunoSEQ multiplex PCR; TCRdb stores just in-frame clones and leaves some out. This table has 78,000 or so clones, approximately 86% appearing once. The material was CD4+ or CD8+ T cells sorted from blood, obtained in a trial of the OX40 agonist ivuxolimab. Receptors originate from an adult with an advanced solid tumor such as melanoma, head and neck, liver or kidney cancer. The CDR3 runs from the conserved cysteine through the conserved F or W. Each record gives: V gene, J gene, CDR3 protein.

TRBV7-2	TRBJ1-4	CASSSQTGGGTKLFF
TRBV7-8	TRBJ2-7	CASSFNPGSPYEQYF
TRBV6-4	TRBJ2-2	CASSSQGADTGELFF
TRBV19	TRBJ1-5	CASSSDSSNQPQHF
TRBV4-3	TRBJ1-1	CASSQLGFEAFF
TRBV6-5	TRBJ1-1	CASRGRDRVTEAFF
TRBV18	TRBJ2-1	CASSPDSINEQFF
TRBV28	TRBJ2-2	CASIGGGQRTGELFF
TRBV5-1	TRBJ2-3	CASSQTSRQGTDTQYF
TRBV7-3	TRBJ2-7	CASSPGLAREQYF
TRBV5-1	TRBJ1-1	CASSLVRGGMNTEAFF
TRBV5-1	.	CASSLVPVSSYEQYF
TRBV10-3	TRBJ2-3	CAISEQYTDTQYF
TRBV9	TRBJ1-4	CASSVAAGAMGEKLFF
TRBV6-5	TRBJ2-7	CASRYGTGKAYEQYF
TRBV19	TRBJ1-3	CASSRQFSGNTIYF
TRBV9	TRBJ1-1	CASSPGTGRTEAFF
TRBV5-1	TRBJ2-3	CASSSLAGTKTDTQYF
TRBV6-5	TRBJ1-6	CASSGYNSPLHF
TRBV11-2	TRBJ2-5	CASSLGVTQYF
TRBV7-2	TRBJ1-4	CASSLTGSPNEKLFF
TRBV9	TRBJ1-1	CASSVATLSGAFF
TRBV6-5	TRBJ1-1	CASSFPGLGGTEAFF
TRBV15	TRBJ2-1	CATSRDLAPSSYNEQFF
TRBV9	TRBJ1-2	CASSVAGTNYGYTF
TRBV5-4	TRBJ2-1	CASSPSQGTNYNEQFF
TRBV27	TRBJ2-7	CASRPGQSGYEQYF
TRBV4-3	.	CASSQDPGRFYEQYF
TRBV27	TRBJ2-7	CASAGSDWTSGRSPLVVQYF
TRBV27	TRBJ2-7	CASSSEGPTYEQYF
TRBV9	TRBJ2-3	CASSVDPPGLAGTDTQYF
TRBV7-2	TRBJ2-3	CASSLGGGPDTQYF
TRBV27	TRBJ2-7	CASSPLDGPLYEQYF
TRBV5-4	TRBJ1-6	CASRRGNSPLHF
TRBV5-1	TRBJ2-2	CASSLDHTGELFF
TRBV7-8	TRBJ2-3	CASSLRTSGGVGTDTQYF
TRBV5-4	TRBJ1-1	CASSLVGVNTEAFF
TRBV15	TRBJ2-7	CATSSGLSQGYEQYF
TRBV5-1	TRBJ1-2	CASSFQGGILGYTF
TRBV19	TRBJ2-3	CATFLSTDTQYF
TRBV7-9	TRBJ1-1	CASSFSGVNTEAFF
TRBV2	TRBJ2-6	CASSRGPGANVLTF
TRBV30	TRBJ1-5	CAWSGSGNGQPQHF
TRBV18	TRBJ1-5	CASSPQAPASSSNQPQHF
TRBV28	TRBJ1-1	CASSLMGTEAFF
TRBV4-3	TRBJ1-2	CASSPPGQGTAGYTF
TRBV5-4	TRBJ2-7	CASSASSGLSYEQYF
TRBV7-2	TRBJ1-5	CASSFVGANQPQHF
TRBV10-3	TRBJ2-5	CAISESGRDQYF
TRBV6-6	TRBJ2-7	CASSYSGGGGSYEQYF
TRBV9	TRBJ2-3	CASSVENSHTDTQYF
TRBV5-8	TRBJ2-7	CASFLMGGTGRHEQYF
TRBV28	TRBJ1-1	CASSGTELVAEAFF
TRBV25-1	TRBJ2-1	CASSGRGTVYNEQFF
TRBV5-6	TRBJ2-5	CASSIRTGWNQETQYF